The 5 T cell receptor beta chains given below trace back to one sample, sequenced in a study of blood T cell repertoires in COVID-19. The assay was immunoSEQ multiplex PCR, and TCRdb's table has in-frame clones only and misses some. The sample has about 68,000 clones, 85% seen once. Sequences were obtained from peripheral blood. These receptors all come from a man aged 50-59 years with acute or convalescent COVID-19.

The chain combines TRBV5-1 with TRBJ1-1; D gene unclear. Germline CDR1 and CDR2: SGHRS and YFSETQ. The CDR3 runs 14 residues. Deletions cut 6 bases from V and 1 base from J, with 13 bases between. CDR3 bases: TGCGCCAGCAACCTTGACTCGGGGAACACTGAAGCTTTCTTT. The encoded protein is CASNLDSGNTEAFF.

The chain joins TRBV15 to TRBJ2-5; 7 bases are shared with TRBD1. The CDR3 has 14 residues. Trimming at V came to 1 base and at J to 4 bases, leaving 3 bases not matched to a gene. CDR1 LNHNV and CDR2 YYDKDF come from the germline V gene (reference sequence). CDR3 sequence (DNA): TGTGCCACCAGCAGAGGGGACAGTGGAGAGACCCAGTACTTC. Translated, it gives CATSRGDSGETQYF.

The genes are TRBV6-6 and TRBJ2-7; D may be TRBD1 (5 bases). The CDR3 sequence is 13 residues long. V lost 2 bases and J lost 3, with 8 bases in between. The germline CDR1 and CDR2 sequences are MNHNY and SVGAGI (reference sequence). CDR3 DNA: TGTGCCAGCAGTTACCAGGGTAACTACGAGCAGTACTTC. Protein sequence: CASSYQGNYEQYF.

The V gene is TRBV29-1, the J gene TRBJ1-1, with 7 bases matching TRBD1. The CDR3 has 12 amino acids. The V segment lost 6 bases and the J segment 8 bases; nucleotides outside the gene matches: 9. Per the germline V gene, CDR1 is SQVTM and CDR2 is ANQGSEA. The CDR3 bases are TGCAGCGTGAAAGGACAGGCGAGGGAAGCTTTCTTT. Protein product: CSVKGQAREAFF. The variable domain in full, with the rest retrieved from reference TRBV29-1 and TRBJ1-1, is SAVISQKPSRDICQRGTSLTIQCQVDSQVTMMFWYRQQPGQSLTLIATANQGSEATYESGFVIDKFPISRPNLTFSTLTVSNMSPEDSSIYLCSVKGQAREAFFGQGTRLTVV.

The chain joins TRBV20-1 to TRBJ1-1; D unresolved. The CDR3 sequence is 11 residues long. V shed 7 bases and J shed 7 bases, with 13 bases lying between them. Germline V gives CDR1 DFQATT, CDR2 SNEGSKA (reference sequence). CDR3 in amino acids: CSVYPGGEAFF. CDR3 in DNA: TGCAGTGTTTACCCTGGAGGTGAAGCTTTCTTT.